Shown below are 10 T cell receptor beta chains from a single sample sequenced in a study of shared clonotypes between healthy human individuals. TCRdb keeps only in-frame clones here, not all; method: immunoSEQ multiplex PCR. The sample has about half a million clones, about 78% seen once. Sequencing input: PBMCs. Receptor source: a woman in her 40s in good health. Some clones in this sample may be carry-over from other donors' samples.

A remark on this clone: A much larger clone sits a single nucleotide away, making a read error possible. The sample holds other DNA sequences that translate to the same CDR3. The V call is TRBV27, the J call TRBJ2-3, with D perhaps TRBD2 (6 bases). Trimming removed 6 bases from V and 2 bases from J, with 18 bases in between. This CDR3 is built from 16 residues. Germline CDR1 MNHEY, CDR2 SMNVEV (reference sequence). The CDR3 spells CASSPGVAEVTDTQYF. The CDR3 DNA reads as TGTGCCAGCAGCCCGGGGGTAGCGGAGGTCACAGATACGCAGTATTTT.

This chain uses TRBV28 with TRBJ1-5, with unresolved D. Germline V gene sequence: CDR1 MDHEN, CDR2 SYDVKM. This CDR3 spans 14 amino acids. Trimming left V 4 bases short and J 6 bases short, with 13 bases between. CDR3 residues: CASSSIESFQPQHF. CDR3 nucleotides: TGTGCCAGCAGTTCAATAGAGTCCTTTCAGCCCCAGCATTTT.

Details on this clone: The sample has other DNA sequences that encode this CDR3 too. The rearrangement joins TRBV28 to TRBJ1-2; 10 bases are a match to TRBD1. The CDR3 is made up of 14 amino acids. J was trimmed by 4 bases and V by 5 bases; bases with no gene match: 4. Germline V gene sequence: CDR1 MDHEN, CDR2 SYDVKM. CDR3 sequence (DNA): TGTGCCAGCAGTCGACAGGGGGCGGGCTATGGCTACACCTTC. This encodes CASSRQGAGYGYTF.

This clone was found a few times. This chain uses TRBV7-8 with TRBJ2-1; TRBD2 aligns across 10 bases. CDR1 and CDR2 (germline): SGHVS, FQNEAQ. V shed 2 bases and J 2 bases; nucleotides not matched to a gene: 9. The CDR3 has 18 amino acids. The CDR3 nucleotides read TGTGCCAGCAGCTTACTTCCTAGCGGGAGCCTCGCCTACAATGAGCAGTTCTTC. This sequence encodes CASSLLPSGSLAYNEQFF.

Note on this clone: The conserved final phenylalanine or tryptophan is absent from the CDR3, which likely points to a read error. The V gene is TRBV29-1, the J gene TRBJ2-7; D is perhaps TRBD2 (5 bases). Germline V CDR1 and CDR2: SQVTM, ANQGSEA. Deletions cut 4 bases from V and 7 bases from J, with 14 bases between. This CDR3 is built from 12 residues. The CDR3 region is CSVVHGPGEQYS. As DNA, the CDR3 is TGCAGCGTTGTTCACGGGCCGGGGGAGCAGTACTCC.

This rearrangement joins TRBV28 to TRBJ1-1; 8 bases map to TRBD1. The V gene's germline CDR1 is MDHEN and CDR2 SYDVKM. Unmatched junction bases numbered 6, after V lost 4 bases and J lost 5 bases. This CDR3 is built from 14 residues. The CDR3 DNA reads TGTGCCAGCAGTTCCGACAGGGGAGGGACTGAAGCTTTCTTT. Translation gives CASSSDRGGTEAFF.

The chain couples TRBV18 to TRBJ2-1; D gene uncertain. V dropped 2 bases and J dropped 4 bases, with 9 bases sitting between them. The CDR3 runs 14 residues. Germline V gene data show CDR1 as KGHSH and CDR2 as LQKENI. DNA of the CDR3: TGTGCCAGCTCACCAGGAGACGGATACAATGAGCAGTTCTTC. It is translated as CASSPGDGYNEQFF.

This chain links TRBV5-1 with TRBJ2-3; 7 nucleotides align to TRBD2. The CDR3 has 16 residues. Unmatched junction bases numbered 8, after V lost 3 bases and J lost 1 base. The germline gives CDR1 SGHRS, CDR2 YFSETQ. For the CDR3, the DNA is TGCGCCAGCAGCTCGAGTCTAGCGGTTCGCACAGATACGCAGTATTTT. This sequence encodes CASSSSLAVRTDTQYF.

The gene calls are TRBV5-6 and TRBJ2-1, with 10 bases lining up with TRBD2. Germline CDR1 SGHDT, CDR2 YYEEEE. The CDR3 has 16 residues. V was clipped by 4 bases and J by 7 bases; unmatched bases: 11. CDR3 in DNA: TGTGCCAGCAGCGACCGGGGGACTAGCGCTCTTAATGAGCAGTTCTTC. Amino acids: CASSDRGTSALNEQFF.

This rearrangement joins TRBV5-1 to TRBJ2-2; unclear D gene. Trimming left V 3 bases short and J 6 bases short, with 12 bases between. CDR3 length equals 14 residues. Germline lookup yields CDR1 SGHRS and CDR2 YFSETQ. The CDR3 region has the DNA TGCGCCAGCAGCTCACAACCCGGAGCCGGGGAGCTGTTTTTT. Its protein product is CASSSQPGAGELFF.